The table lists the clone carrying this TCR beta chain with many counts. Its antigen is as yet unknown. This entry is derived from a study of T cell repertoires in cytomegalovirus infection. Study-level results: Dominating the ex vivo response were TCR beta clonotypes that were CMV-specific and HLA-C-restricted.

TCRdb used MiXCR to reprocess the reads, holding one entry per CDR3 protein. The table has around 300,000 distinct CDR3 sequences, about 25% seen once. Trimming took 6 bases from V and 2 from J; bases not matched to a gene: 13. The CDR3 totals 17 residues. The chain couples TRBV12-3 or TRBV12-4 to TRBJ2-1, with 7 bases aligning to TRBD2. The sample here was cultured PBMCs, taken from culture after CMV antigen stimulation. The TCR was taken from a human donor in good health (CMV status not recorded). Some clones in this sample may be carry-over from other donors' samples. DNA of the CDR3: TGTGCCAGCAGCCCAGCCCTCTTCGGGAGGACCTACAATGAGCAGTTCTTC. The encoded protein is CASSPALFGRTYNEQFF.